This passage covers 8 T cell receptor beta chains from one sample sequenced in a study of GPR56 and killer-like receptors on CD4 memory cells. FACS enrichment separated five CD4+ populations based on killer cell lectin-like receptor and GPR56 expression. TCRdb re-called the reads, yielding one record per CDR3 amino acid sequence without DNA. This repertoire includes 2,400 or so distinct CDR3 sequences. The sequenced sample was memory CD4+ T cells from blood. All receptors come from a human donor in good health.

Judged by frequency, this clonotype is large (0.1 to 1%). This chain uses TRBV24-1 with TRBJ2-3; absent DNA, TCRdb's TRBD1 call cannot be checked. Germline V gene data show CDR1 as KGHDR and CDR2 as SFDVKD. The CDR3 has 16 residues. This chain's CDR3 is CATSDPDSLGTDTQYF.

Its frequency marks this clonotype as medium-sized. The chain carries TRBV12-3 or TRBV12-4 and TRBJ2-5; absent DNA, TCRdb's TRBD2 call cannot be checked. This CDR3 region has 16 residues. The CDR3: CASSFGVAGPWETQYF.

By frequency, this clonotype registers medium-sized. The chain combines TRBV19 with TRBJ1-2; with no DNA, the TCRdb D assignment of TRBD1 cannot be verified. The CDR3 has 17 residues. Germline V gene lookup returns CDR1 LNHDA and CDR2 SQIVND (reference sequence). The CDR3 sequence: CASSIRPGQGLAYGYTF.

This chain connects TRBV20-1 to TRBJ1-2; the D call of TRBD1 rests on TCRdb alone, since no DNA is present to check it. The CDR3 length is 13 residues. CDR1 is DFQATT, CDR2 SNEGSKA, per germline (reference sequence). The chain's CDR3 is CSALRGLEYGYTF.

Frequency places this clonotype as large. V and J are TRBV6-6 and TRBJ1-2; as DNA is missing, the TRBD1 call by TCRdb cannot be tested. The CDR3 has 13 residues. Germline assignment: CDR1 MNHNY and CDR2 SVGAGI (reference sequence). CDR3 residues: CASGTGSNYGYTF.

Frequency places this clonotype as medium-sized. The CDR3 spells CASSPFPVYQPQHF. This chain connects TRBV19 to TRBJ1-5; without DNA, the TCRdb call of TRBD1 cannot be checked. Germline V gene sequence: CDR1 LNHDA, CDR2 SQIVND (reference sequence). The CDR3 sequence is 14 residues long.

This clonotype is identified as medium-sized (0.01 to 0.1%) from frequency. V gene TRBV6-2 or TRBV6-3 combines with J gene TRBJ2-6; TCRdb reports TRBD1, a call that lacks DNA to check it against. The CDR3 is made up of 18 amino acids. CDR1 is MNHEY, CDR2 SVGEGT, per germline. The CDR3 reads CASSTRERGSSGANVLTF.

Frequency places this clonotype as large. This chain uses TRBV6-1 with TRBJ1-1; TCRdb outputs TRBD1, but without DNA this stays unchecked. Per germline, CDR1 MNHNS and CDR2 SASEGT. This CDR3 spans 15 amino acids. The CDR3 protein is CASGLGQATNTEAFF.